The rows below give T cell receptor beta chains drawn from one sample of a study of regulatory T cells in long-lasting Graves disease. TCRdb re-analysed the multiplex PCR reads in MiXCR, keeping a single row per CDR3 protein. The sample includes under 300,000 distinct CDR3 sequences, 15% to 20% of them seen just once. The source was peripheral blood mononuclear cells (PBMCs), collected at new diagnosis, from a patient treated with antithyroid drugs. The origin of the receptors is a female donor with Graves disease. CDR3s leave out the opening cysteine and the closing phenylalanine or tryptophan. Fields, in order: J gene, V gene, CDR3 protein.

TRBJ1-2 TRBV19 ASSIPGHDYGYT
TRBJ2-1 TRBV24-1 ATSDPGLAGGWNNEQF
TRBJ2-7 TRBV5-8 ASSLALSGRAGYEQY
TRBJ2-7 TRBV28 ASSPLAGGPREQY
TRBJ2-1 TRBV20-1 SALTGREWNEQF
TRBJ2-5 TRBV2 ASSKGWETQY
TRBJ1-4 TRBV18 ASSPFMGTHDEKLF
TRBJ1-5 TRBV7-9 ASSSLSGQGLGQPQH
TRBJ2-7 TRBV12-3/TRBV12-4 ASRGQGAYEQY
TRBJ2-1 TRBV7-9 ASRPSGSYNEQF
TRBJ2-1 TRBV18 ASSSTSLEQF
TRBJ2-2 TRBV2 ASSLRTSGRARGELF
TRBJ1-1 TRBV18 ASSPGGSEAF
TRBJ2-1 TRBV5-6 ASSLGLAASYNEQF
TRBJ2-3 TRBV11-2 ASSLDWGVQDTQY
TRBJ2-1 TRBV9 ASTRTGAGNEQF
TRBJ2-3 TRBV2 ASSAIAGPSTDTQY
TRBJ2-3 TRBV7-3 ASSVMSFGTDTQY
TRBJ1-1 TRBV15 ATSRVAVTEAF
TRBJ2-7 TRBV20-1 SARPLAGLEEQY
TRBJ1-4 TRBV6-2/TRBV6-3 ASSSPGRPSVLF
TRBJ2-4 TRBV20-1 SARDPAGVKNIQY
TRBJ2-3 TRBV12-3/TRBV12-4 ASSLYGRTSTDTQY
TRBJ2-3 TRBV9 ASSLTSGDTQY
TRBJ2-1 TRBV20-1 TLLDREPTGKQF
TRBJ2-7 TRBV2 ASKGSYSYEQY
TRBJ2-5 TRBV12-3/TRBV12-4 ASSSTTGTQETQY
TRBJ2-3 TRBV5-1 ASSGVDTQY
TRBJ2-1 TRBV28 ALMGQVHNEQF
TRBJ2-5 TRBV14 ASSQALGLAGAETQY
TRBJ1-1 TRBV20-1 SAQKKVGTEAF
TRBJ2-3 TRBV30 ACRGRSDTQY
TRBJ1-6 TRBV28 ASTLKGTNSPLH
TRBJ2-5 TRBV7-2 ASRTHLGLAAQETQY
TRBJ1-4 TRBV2 ASSDTNRGTNEKLF
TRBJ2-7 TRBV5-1 ASSSPPGRALPTYEQY
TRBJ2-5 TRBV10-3 AISGGGLEETQY
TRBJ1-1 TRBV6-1 ASSTGTGIGGDTEAF
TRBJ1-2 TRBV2 ASSAGTGQFRYGYT
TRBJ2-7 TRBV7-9 ASTKARDTFSSYEQY
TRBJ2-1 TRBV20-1 SARRLGSYNEQF
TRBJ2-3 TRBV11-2 ASSWAGTKRDTQY
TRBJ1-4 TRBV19 ASCPGQRNEKLF
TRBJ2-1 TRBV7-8 ASSSFGRAAEQF
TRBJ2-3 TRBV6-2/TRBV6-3 ASLRDYTYTQY
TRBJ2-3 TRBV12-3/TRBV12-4 ASSSWAGRPTDTQY
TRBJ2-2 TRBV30 AWKKLDRGELF
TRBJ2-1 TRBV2 ASSGPEAQF
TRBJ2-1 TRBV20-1 SARGDARDSAYNEQF
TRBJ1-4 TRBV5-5 ASSLKGQGEKLF
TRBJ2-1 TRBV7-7 ASSPLAGSGASSYNEQF
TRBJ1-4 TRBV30 AQAAATNEKLF